The clone carrying this T cell receptor (beta chain) was detected only a few times. The antigen is unknown. J gave up 0 bases and V 1 base, and 3 bases lay outside the gene matches. The CDR3 is made up of 16 amino acids. CDR1 is LGHNA and CDR2 is YSLEER in the germline V gene. The data were obtained in a study of T cells in Graves' hyperthyroidism and ophthalmopathy. Study-level background: Peripheral blood was obtained at initial diagnosis, preceding any treatment.

Study conclusions and caveats: Most thyroid-expanded clonotypes above 0.001 were also found in blood.

Duration under 3 months, a NOSPECS grade of at least 4, and a Clinical Activity Score of at least 3 characterized the ophthalmopathy patients. Researchers barred patients who had uncontrolled infection, other autoimmune disease, pregnancy or lactation. TCR beta CDR3 sequences were amplified from RNA transcripts. TCR CDR3 regions were first amplified by RT-PCR with HTBI primers. TCRdb itself ran the multiplex PCR reads through MiXCR, one entry per CDR3 protein. The sample gives around 340,000 distinct CDR3 sequences, 15% to 20% of which show up once; around 15% is in the top ten. Sequenced: blood. The receptor's source is a woman aged 35 to 49 with Graves' ophthalmopathy. J is TRBJ2-7 and V is TRBV4-3, with TRBD2 matching 10 bases. In nucleotides, the CDR3 is TGCGCCAGCAGCCAAGCAGCTAGCGGGAGCTCCTACGAGCAGTACTTC. Translating it yields CASSQAASGSSYEQYF.